A single sample is the source of the 30 T cell receptor beta chains below, sequenced in a study of regulatory T cells in long-lasting Graves disease. Combining iRepertoire HTBI primers with Arm-PCR of CDR3 regions, the authors built TCR beta libraries. TCRdb independently ran MiXCR on the multiplex PCR reads; one entry per CDR3 protein. In the table there are 400,000 to 500,000 distinct CDR3 sequences, under 25% of which are singletons. Documented time point: persistent/refractory GD, antithyroid drugs over 5 years with positive TRAb. PBMCs provided the RNA from which the TCR library was made. The input for sequencing was peripheral blood mononuclear cells (PBMCs), taken when the disease was refractory, from a patient treated with antithyroid drugs. These receptors were collected from a female donor with Graves disease.

The sample holds many counts of this clonotype. The V call is TRBV28, the J call TRBJ2-7; 11 nucleotides align to TRBD2. This CDR3 is 16 amino acids long. The V segment lost 5 bases and the J segment 4 bases; nucleotides outside the gene matches: 10. CDR1 is MDHEN and CDR2 is SYDVKM in the germline V gene. This CDR3 is CASSDPGLAVSYEQYF. The CDR3 nucleotides read TGTGCCAGCAGTGATCCGGGACTAGCGGTTTCTTACGAGCAGTACTTC. Combining the CDR3 with reference TRBV28 and TRBJ2-7 gives the whole variable domain DVKVTQSSRYLVKRTGEKVFLECVQDMDHENMFWYRQDPGLGLRLIYFSYDVKMKEKGDIPEGYSVSREKKERFSLILESASTNQTSMYLCASSDPGLAVSYEQYFGPGTRLTVT.

This clonotype occurred a few times. The genes are TRBV10-3 and TRBJ2-2; D is uncertain. The V gene lost 6 bases and the J gene lost 3 bases, with 8 bases spanning the gap. Germline V gene lookup returns CDR1 ENHRY and CDR2 SYGVKD. The CDR3 is 13 residues long. CDR3 residues: CAIRGKDTGELFF. CDR3 DNA sequence: TGTGCCATCAGGGGGAAAGACACCGGGGAGCTGTTTTTT.

This clonotype has a handful of counts. This rearrangement joins TRBV13 to TRBJ2-3, with 13 bases fitting TRBD2. The CDR3 extends over 16 amino acids. The junction had 6 bases not matched to a gene; V was cut back by 5 bases and J by 4 bases. The germline V gene has CDR1 PRHDT and CDR2 FYEKMQ (reference sequence). CDR3 sequence: CASSRRTSGSADTQYF. The CDR3 DNA reads TGTGCCAGCAGCAGACGGACTAGCGGGAGTGCAGATACGCAGTATTTT.

This clonotype was detected only a few times. The J gene is TRBJ1-1, the V gene TRBV7-9; tentative D call: TRBD1 (5 bases). Trimming pared 1 base from V and 4 bases from J, leaving 10 bases between. CDR1 and CDR2 (germline): SEHNR, FQNEAQ (reference sequence). The CDR3 has 14 residues. The CDR3 coding sequence is TGTGCCAGCAGCTTAGGGTTGGGGGGCACTGAAGCTTTCTTT. This sequence encodes CASSLGLGGTEAFF.

This clonotype was detected ten times or more. The chain carries TRBV7-8 and TRBJ1-1; 12 bases are a match to TRBD1. The germline gives CDR1 SGHVS, CDR2 FQNEAQ. V lost 5 bases, J lost 6 bases, and 4 bases stayed unmatched. The CDR3 totals 14 residues. The chain's CDR3 is CASSRGQGASEAFF. CDR3 nucleotide sequence: TGTGCCAGCAGCCGGGGACAGGGGGCCTCTGAAGCTTTCTTT.

This clonotype was seen many times. The chain joins TRBV27 to TRBJ1-1, with TRBD1 matching over 9 bases. The CDR3 covers 14 residues. CDR1 and CDR2 from the germline V gene are MNHEY and SMNVEV (reference sequence). The V gene end was trimmed by 4 bases and the J gene end by 4 bases; junction bases not matched to a gene: 4. The DNA for the CDR3 is TGTGCCAGCAGTTCACAGGGGGCGAGCACTGAAGCTTTCTTT. Translated: CASSSQGASTEAFF.

Concerning this clonotype itself: Germline is not matched at one junction end, which may reflect a read error. The V gene is TRBV28, the J gene TRBJ2-3; TRBD2 matches 12 bases. The germline CDR1 and CDR2 sequences are MDHEN and SYDVKM. The CDR3 is 17 residues long. CDR3 coding DNA: TGTGCCAGCACCCTAGCGGGAGGGCCTTATTCCACAGATACGCGGTATTTT. This codes for CASTLAGGPYSTDTRYF.

The gene calls are TRBV20-1 and TRBJ2-1; 10 nucleotides line up with TRBD2. The CDR3 spans 10 residues. V shed 6 bases, J shed 12 bases, and the junction held 2 bases outside the gene matches. The V gene's germline CDR1 is DFQATT and CDR2 SNEGSKA (reference sequence). DNA for the CDR3: TGCAGTGCGATAGCGGGAGGGCAGTTCTTC. It yields the protein CSAIAGGQFF.

This clonotype was picked up many times. The chain uses TRBV7-8 and TRBJ2-2; no clear D gene. The V end lost 5 bases, the J end lost 3 bases, and 7 bases lay between the germline ends. Germline lookup yields CDR1 SGHVS and CDR2 FQNEAQ. There are 13 residues in the CDR3. The CDR3 protein is CASSGLHTGELFF. CDR3 bases: TGTGCCAGCAGCGGCTTGCACACCGGGGAGCTGTTTTTT.

This clonotype was detected many times. The chain recombines TRBV7-2 with TRBJ2-7; no firm D call. The germline V gene has CDR1 SGHTA and CDR2 FQGNSA. This CDR3 is 14 amino acids long. V lost 5 bases and J lost 0, with 11 bases in between. CDR3 protein: CASSPQWGSYEQYF. The CDR3 bases are TGTGCCAGCAGCCCACAGTGGGGCTCCTACGAGCAGTACTTC.

The CDR3 DNA sequence: TGCGCCAGCAGTGAGTCAAGAGTGCTGGAAAAACTGTTTTTT. Translated, it gives CASSESRVLEKLFF. The genes are TRBV10-2 and TRBJ1-4; D unresolved. With 0 bases removed from V and 8 bases from J, the gap between germline ends came to 10 bases. In germline, CDR1 is WSHSY, CDR2 SAAADI. This CDR3 contains 14 residues.

To note about this clonotype: With a much larger clone just one base away, this may be a read error. The rearrangement links TRBV6-9 to TRBJ2-5, with a possible D match to TRBD2 (5 bases). Germline V lookup: CDR1 MNHGY, CDR2 SVAAGI. This CDR3 is built from 15 residues. Trimming took 2 bases from V and 4 from J, leaving 14 bases between them. The CDR3 DNA reads as TGTGCCAGCAGTTATAGGGCCGGAGGAGCAGAGACCCAGTACTTC. This encodes CASSYRAGGAETQYF.

At least ten counts were recorded for this clonotype. The chain is built from TRBV12-3 or TRBV12-4 and TRBJ1-1; TRBD1 matches 8 bases. V lost 6 bases, J lost 1 base, and 7 bases stayed unmatched. The CDR3 is 15 residues long. The CDR3 region is CASRSRQGKNTEAFF. The CDR3 DNA follows: TGTGCCAGCAGGTCACGACAGGGGAAGAACACTGAAGCTTTCTTT.

A few counts support this clonotype. This chain connects TRBV6-5 to TRBJ2-7, with 8 bases matching TRBD1. Germline loops: CDR1 MNHEY, CDR2 SVGAGI. The V and J ends lost 4 bases and 6 bases, in that order; junction bases with no gene match: 8. The CDR3 runs 14 residues. This CDR3 reads CASSLGQGRSEQYF. The CDR3 DNA reads as TGTGCCAGCAGTTTAGGACAGGGAAGGAGCGAGCAGTACTTC.

This clonotype was counted a few times. The chain joins TRBV11-2 to TRBJ1-1, with D perhaps TRBD1 (5 bases). CDR3 length equals 14 residues. The germline V gene has CDR1 SGHAT and CDR2 FQNNGV. Trimming stripped 5 bases from V and 10 bases from J, with 20 bases between. The CDR3 bases are TGTGCCAGCAGCCCCCGGGGGGTCACCCCCGGAGCTTTCTTT. As protein: CASSPRGVTPGAFF.

This chain links TRBV25-1 with TRBJ2-7; D perhaps matches TRBD1 (6 bases). V lost 4 bases and J lost 3, with 19 bases in between. CDR1 is MGHDK and CDR2 is SYGVNS in the germline V gene. The CDR3 length is 16 residues. CDR3 DNA sequence: TGTGCCAGCAGTGGCATGGGGGCAACAGGGAACTACGAGCAGTACTTC. Its protein is CASSGMGATGNYEQYF.

This clonotype was detected many times. The chain employs TRBV28 and TRBJ2-7; 7 nucleotides line up with TRBD2. The germline CDR1 and CDR2 sequences are MDHEN and SYDVKM. With 2 bases clipped from V and 2 bases from J, the junction kept 6 bases outside the gene matches. The CDR3 sequence is 15 residues long. CDR3 sequence (DNA): TGTGCCAGCAGTTTAAGACTAGCTTCTACCTACGAGCAGTACTTC. Its protein product is CASSLRLASTYEQYF.

This clonotype was detected only once. This may be a read error: a much more frequent sequence differs by one nucleotide. The CDR3 does not close with the conserved phenylalanine or tryptophan, likely indicating a read error. The chain employs TRBV15 and TRBJ1-1, with D tentatively TRBD1 (5 bases). V was pared by 5 bases and J by 4 bases, with 8 bases between. The CDR3 loop spans 12 amino acids. The V gene's germline CDR1 is LNHNV and CDR2 YYDKDF (reference sequence). In nucleotides, the CDR3 is TGTGCCACCAGCCCAGGGCCCACTGAAGCTTTCCTT. As protein: CATSPGPTEAFL.

This clonotype was found many times. This chain joins TRBV20-1 and TRBJ1-1; possibly TRBD1 for D (5 bases). This CDR3 is built from 13 residues. V was trimmed by 4 bases and J by 3 bases, leaving 12 bases between them. The germline V gene encodes CDR1 DFQATT and CDR2 SNEGSKA (reference sequence). CDR3 bases: TGCAGTGCTAAGGCAGGGATTCACACTGAAGCTTTCTTT. Encoded protein: CSAKAGIHTEAFF.

This clonotype has more than one count but fewer than ten. This rearrangement joins TRBV6-2 or TRBV6-3 to TRBJ2-7, with D perhaps TRBD1 (5 bases). The CDR3 is 14 residues long. CDR1 is MNHEY, CDR2 SVGEGT, per germline. With 1 base removed from V and 3 bases from J, the gap between germline ends came to 10 bases. Here the CDR3 reads CASSYFGANYEQYF. DNA for the CDR3: TGTGCCAGCAGTTACTTTGGGGCAAACTACGAGCAGTACTTC.

This clonotype was recorded many times. The V gene is TRBV19, the J gene TRBJ2-2, with D possibly TRBD2 on 5 matching bases. Trimming took 5 bases from V and 0 from J, leaving 10 bases between them. CDR1 is LNHDA, CDR2 SQIVND, per germline (reference sequence). The CDR3 has 15 amino acids. The CDR3 region is CASSAAATNTGELFF. As DNA, the CDR3 is TGTGCCAGTAGTGCAGCGGCTACGAACACCGGGGAGCTGTTTTTT.

This clonotype was detected ten times or more. The chain combines TRBV7-2 with TRBJ2-7; D call uncertain. This CDR3 comprises 14 residues. Germline-derived CDR1 and CDR2 are SGHTA and FQGNSA. The V end lost 5 bases, the J end lost 6 bases, and 17 bases lay between the germline ends. The CDR3 region is CASSPTVRPSEQYF. In nucleotides, the CDR3 is TGTGCCAGCAGCCCCACGGTACGCCCCAGCGAGCAGTACTTC. Together with reference TRBV7-2 and TRBJ2-7, the CDR3 gives the full variable domain: GAGVSQSPSNKVTEKGKDVELRCDPISGHTALYWYRQSLGQGLEFLIYFQGNSAPDKSGLPSDRFSAERTGGSVSTLTIQRTQQEDSAVYLCASSPTVRPSEQYFGPGTRLTVT.

This clonotype showed up just once. One base away lies a much larger clone, so this may be a sequencing read error. The J gene is TRBJ2-7, the V gene TRBV6-2 or TRBV6-3, with D perhaps TRBD1 or TRBD2 (5 bases each). The CDR3 is made up of 18 amino acids. In germline, CDR1 is MNHEY, CDR2 SVGEGT. CDR3 protein: CASSDGTDRFVPSYERYF. The CDR3 coding sequence is TGTGCCAGCAGTGACGGGACCGACCGTTTTGTCCCCTCCTACGAGCGGTACTTC.

This clonotype was detected ten times or more. The rearrangement joins TRBV6-1 to TRBJ1-5; 7 bases map to TRBD1. The CDR3 is made up of 17 amino acids. CDR1 MNHNS and CDR2 SASEGT come from the germline V gene. The V and J ends lost 3 bases and 7 bases, in that order; junction bases with no gene match: 15. The CDR3 DNA sequence: TGTGCCAGCAGTGACCGAATTCGACAGGGTTGGAACCAGCCCCAGCATTTT. Amino acid sequence: CASSDRIRQGWNQPQHF.

A few counts support this clonotype. The chain uses TRBV4-1 and TRBJ1-2; 7 bases are a match to TRBD1. The V gene's germline CDR1 is MGHRA and CDR2 YSYEKL. The CDR3 has 16 residues. V was clipped by 0 bases and J by 0 bases; unmatched bases: 4. CDR3 nucleotide sequence: TGCGCCAGCAGCCAAGATAGGACAGGATCTAACTATGGCTACACCTTC. Translated, it gives CASSQDRTGSNYGYTF.

There are many counts of this clonotype. V gene TRBV6-1 combines with J gene TRBJ1-2; D is ambiguous. The CDR3 totals 12 residues. Germline V gene data show CDR1 as MNHNS and CDR2 as SASEGT. Trimming removed 8 bases at V and 8 bases at J, with 15 bases between. This CDR3 reads CASHDGPGGYTF. In DNA, the CDR3 is TGTGCCAGCCACGACGGGCCGGGAGGCTACACCTTC.

The rearrangement links TRBV7-9 to TRBJ2-7; 14 nucleotides match TRBD2. CDR3 length equals 17 residues. V shed 4 bases, J shed 7 bases, and the junction held 12 bases outside the gene matches. Germline lookup yields CDR1 SEHNR and CDR2 FQNEAQ (reference sequence). As DNA, the CDR3 is TGTGCCAGCAGCTCGGGACTAGCGGGAGATCTTTGGTTAGAGCAGTACTTC. This gives the protein CASSSGLAGDLWLEQYF.

This clonotype was seen repeatedly, ten times or more. The chain recombines TRBV4-1 with TRBJ2-5; 8 positions agree with TRBD1. Germline trimming cut 0 bases from V and 6 bases from J; bases unmatched to any gene: 9. The germline V gene has CDR1 MGHRA and CDR2 YSYEKL. The CDR3 sequence is 16 residues long. The CDR3 coding sequence is TGCGCCAGCAGCCAAGAAGCGAGACAGGGGCACAAGACCCAGTACTTC. Protein: CASSQEARQGHKTQYF.

The chain joins TRBV6-2 or TRBV6-3 to TRBJ2-7; D is unresolved. The V end was cut by 0 bases, the J end by 0 bases, with 12 bases between. CDR3 size: 16 residues. Germline values: CDR1 MNHEY, CDR2 SVGEGT. The CDR3, as DNA: TGTGCCAGCAGTTACTCGCCTTTTGGCGGCTCCTACGAGCAGTACTTC. This codes for CASSYSPFGGSYEQYF.

This clonotype has a count of ten or more. J is TRBJ2-7 and V is TRBV7-6; D not resolved. Trimming left V 1 base short and J 6 bases short, with 10 bases between. CDR3 size: 13 residues. The germline gives CDR1 SGHVS, CDR2 FNYEAQ. CDR3 DNA: TGTGCCAGCAGCTTAGAAGACGGCGCCGAGCAGTACTTC. Amino acid sequence: CASSLEDGAEQYF.